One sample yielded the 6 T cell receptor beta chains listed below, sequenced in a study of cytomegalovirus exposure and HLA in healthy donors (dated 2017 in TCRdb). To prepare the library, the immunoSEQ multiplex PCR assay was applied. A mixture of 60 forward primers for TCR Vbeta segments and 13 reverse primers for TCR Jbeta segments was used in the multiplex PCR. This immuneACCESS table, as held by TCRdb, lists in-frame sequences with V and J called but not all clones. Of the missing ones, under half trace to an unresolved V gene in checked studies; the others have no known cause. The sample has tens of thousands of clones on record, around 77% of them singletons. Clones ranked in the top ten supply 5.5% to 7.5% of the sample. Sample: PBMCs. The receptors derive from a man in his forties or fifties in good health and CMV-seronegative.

The CDR3 DNA reads TGTGCCAGCAGCCCTGGGACAGGGAGGAACACTGAAGCTTTCTTT. Translating it yields CASSPGTGRNTEAFF. The rearrangement uses TRBV9 and TRBJ1-1; 9 bases map to TRBD1. The J segment lost 1 base and the V segment lost 4 bases, leaving 5 bases of the junction unmatched. Germline V CDR1 and CDR2: SGDLS, YYNGEE. The CDR3 runs to 15 residues.

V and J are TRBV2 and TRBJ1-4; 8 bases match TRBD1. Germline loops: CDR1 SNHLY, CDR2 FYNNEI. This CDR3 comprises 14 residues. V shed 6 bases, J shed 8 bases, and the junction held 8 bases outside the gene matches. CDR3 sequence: CASSFQGAGEKLFF. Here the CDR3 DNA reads TGTGCCAGCAGCTTCCAGGGGGCTGGGGAAAAACTGTTTTTT.

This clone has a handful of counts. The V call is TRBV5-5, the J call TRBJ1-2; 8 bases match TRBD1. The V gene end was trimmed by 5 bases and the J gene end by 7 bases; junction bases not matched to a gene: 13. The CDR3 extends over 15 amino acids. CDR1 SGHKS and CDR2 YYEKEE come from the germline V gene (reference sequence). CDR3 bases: TGTGCCAGCAGTCCCCTGGAAAGGACAGGGATTGGCTACACCTTC. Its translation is CASSPLERTGIGYTF. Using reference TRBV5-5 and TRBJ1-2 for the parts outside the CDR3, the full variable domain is DAGVTQSPTHLIKTRGQQVTLRCSPISGHKSVSWYQQVLGQGPQFIFQYYEKEERGRGNFPDRFSARQFPNYSSELNVNALLLGDSALYLCASSPLERTGIGYTFGSGTRLTVV.

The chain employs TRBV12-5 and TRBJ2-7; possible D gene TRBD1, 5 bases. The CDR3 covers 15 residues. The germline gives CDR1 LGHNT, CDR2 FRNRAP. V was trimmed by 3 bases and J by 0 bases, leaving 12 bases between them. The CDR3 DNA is TGTGCTAGTGGTTTATCTCAGGGCCTCTCCTACGAGCAGTACTTC. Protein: CASGLSQGLSYEQYF.

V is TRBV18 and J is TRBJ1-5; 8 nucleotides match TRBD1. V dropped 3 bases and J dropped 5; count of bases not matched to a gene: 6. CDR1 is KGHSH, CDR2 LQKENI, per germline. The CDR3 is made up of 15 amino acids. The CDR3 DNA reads TGTGCCAGCTCACCGGTAGGACAGGGAGATCAGCCCCAGCATTTT. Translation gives CASSPVGQGDQPQHF.

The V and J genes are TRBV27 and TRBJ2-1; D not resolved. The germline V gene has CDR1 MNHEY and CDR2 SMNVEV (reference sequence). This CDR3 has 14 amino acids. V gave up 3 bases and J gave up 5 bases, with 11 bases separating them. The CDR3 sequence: CASSLSYLNNEQFF. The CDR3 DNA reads TGTGCCAGCAGTTTGAGCTACCTGAACAATGAGCAGTTCTTC.